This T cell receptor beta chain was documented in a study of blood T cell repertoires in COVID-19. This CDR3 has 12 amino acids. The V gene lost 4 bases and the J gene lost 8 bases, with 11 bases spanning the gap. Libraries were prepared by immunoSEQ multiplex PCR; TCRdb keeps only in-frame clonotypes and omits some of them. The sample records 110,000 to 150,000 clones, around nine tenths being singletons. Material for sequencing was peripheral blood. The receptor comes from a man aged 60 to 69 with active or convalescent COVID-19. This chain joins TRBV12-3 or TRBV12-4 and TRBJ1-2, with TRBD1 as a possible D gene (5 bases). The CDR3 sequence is CASSSGAVGYTF. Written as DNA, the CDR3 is TGTGCCAGCAGTTCTGGGGCAGTCGGCTACACCTTC.